The source of this T cell receptor beta chain is a study of blood T cell repertoires in COVID-19. Study overall: Some COVID-19 samples were acute and others convalescent; all came from the United States, Italy and Spain. PBMCs, B-cell-depleted T cells, or T cells provided the cDNA or gDNA that made up the material.

In the authors' workflow: Cell counts per sample came from amplifying reference gene primers. This table comes from immunoSEQ multiplex PCR, and its TCRdb copy is limited to in-frame clones, with some not included. D and trimming were read from the DNA, whereas the V and J calls and clone size are those reported in that table. The data show roughly 100,000 clones, with more than 70% seen just once and approximately 3.5% held by the top ten. Looked up from germline, CDR1 is MNHEY and CDR2 is SVGAGI. The ends were cut back, 6 bases at V and 1 base at J, with 8 bases in the middle. The CDR3 consists of 13 residues.

The clonotype originates from a woman aged 55-69 years with acute or convalescent COVID-19. Material for sequencing was peripheral blood. V usage is TRBV6-5 and J usage is TRBJ2-3, with D possibly being TRBD1 (6 bases). CDR3 in amino acids: CASSQGRTDTQYF. The DNA of the CDR3 is TGTGCCAGCAGCCAGGGGCGCACAGATACGCAGTATTTT.